This TCR beta chain was documented in a study of cytomegalovirus exposure and HLA in healthy donors. Study-level results: Across donors, most TCRs were seen rarely, yet some public ones were widespread. High specificity and sensitivity for cytomegalovirus status were reported for the classifier.

Here immunoSEQ multiplex PCR was the method, and the copy in TCRdb shows in-frame clones only, minus some. The sample lists approximately 130,000 clones, 80% to 90% occurring once. To note about this clone: Its antigen is not known.

The germline V gene encodes CDR1 SGHTA and CDR2 FQGNSA. This CDR3 is 17 amino acids long. The germline V and J ends were trimmed by 3 bases and 2 bases, with 20 bases remaining between them. This TCR was recovered from a woman aged 18 to 35 in good health and CMV-seronegative. Specimen: PBMCs. The chain recombines TRBV7-2 with TRBJ2-7; D perhaps matches TRBD2 (6 bases). CDR3 sequence reads: CASSFVAVSGEAYEQYF. Written as DNA, the CDR3 is TGTGCCAGCAGCTTCGTAGCGGTATCGGGGGAGGCCTACGAGCAGTACTTC.